A selection of T cell receptor beta chains follows, all from one sample in a study of cytomegalovirus exposure and HLA in healthy donors. Produced via immunoSEQ multiplex PCR; TCRdb's table is partial and in-frame only. The sample yields approximately 76,000 clones, roughly 78% seen once. What was sequenced was PBMCs. These TCRs come from a man between 25 and 39 years old in good health and CMV-seronegative. Each CDR3 is given with its conserved first and last residue. D genes are given only for firm matches. For some rows the clone size is stated as once, few or many, or as a class when expanded; others skip it.

>TRBJ2-1|TRBV5-4|.|TRBD2|14
TGTGCCAGCAGCTTGAAGGGCGGGAGTACTGAGCAGTTCTTC
CASSLKGGSTEQFF
>TRBJ2-7|TRBV4-1|.|TRBD1|14
TGCGCCAGCAGCCAAGCAGGGGGCCGCTACGAGCAGTACTTC
CASSQAGGRYEQYF
>TRBJ1-4|TRBV6-1|.|TRBD1|17
TGTGCCAGCAGTGAGGAGATTTGGACAGGCTTAAATGAAAAACTGTTTTTT
CASSEEIWTGLNEKLFF
>TRBJ1-2|TRBV6-5|.|.|16
TGTGCCAGCAGTTACTCGGGTAGGGGGACTACCTATGGCTACACCTTC
CASSYSGRGTTYGYTF
>TRBJ2-5|TRBV6-5|.|.|13
TGTGCCAGCAGTCCCCGGGGAGGAGAGACCCAGTACTTC
CASSPRGGETQYF
>TRBJ1-1|TRBV6-6|.|.|13
TGTGCCAGCAGTTACGAGGGGAACACTGAAGCTTTCTTT
CASSYEGNTEAFF
>TRBJ1-2|TRBV4-1|.|.|17
TGCGCCAGCAGCCAAGTATACTCCGCCGGGGAGGGCTATGGCTACACCTTC
CASSQVYSAGEGYGYTF
>TRBJ1-3|TRBV28|once|TRBD1|16
TGTGCCAGCAGGACCGGGACAGGGGGCACCGGAAACACCATATATTTT
CASRTGTGGTGNTIYF
>TRBJ1-2|TRBV6-5|.|.|15
TGTGCCAGCAGCCCCACAGGAAACGGAGTCTATGGCTACACCTTC
CASSPTGNGVYGYTF
>TRBJ2-7|TRBV15|.|.|15
TGTGCCACCAGCAGAGAACCAGGGCTGGCCGGCGAGCAGTACTTC
CATSREPGLAGEQYF
>TRBJ2-1|TRBV6-6|.|.|12
TGTGCCAGCACCCTCAGGGGGGTTGAGCAGTTCTTC
CASTLRGVEQFF
>TRBJ2-7|TRBV4-2|.|TRBD2|15
TGTGCCAGCAGCCAAGAGCTAGCGGTGCCCCTAGAGCAGTACTTC
CASSQELAVPLEQYF
>TRBJ2-1|TRBV7-8|.|.|14
TGTGCCAGCAGCTTAGAGAGCTCCTACAATGAGCAGTTCTTC
CASSLESSYNEQFF
>TRBJ2-5|TRBV5-1|few|TRBD2|16
TGCGCCAGCAGCTTGGCTCCTAGCGGGGGTCAAGAGACCCAGTACTTC
CASSLAPSGGQETQYF
>TRBJ2-1|TRBV29-1|once|.|16
TGCAGCGTTGAAGGCGGGACGTTTAGCTCCTACAATGAGCAGTTCTTC
CSVEGGTFSSYNEQFF
>TRBJ2-1|TRBV7-3|once|.|11
TGTGCCAGTGGAGGGGACAATGAGCAGTTCTTC
CASGGDNEQFF